This T cell receptor (beta chain) was recovered during a study of T-cell memory formation after mild COVID-19. Study-level findings and limits: Pre-infection memory showed some responding clones, and this suggested that cross-reactive memory joined.

A word on this clonotype: The antigen is unknown.

This CDR3 comprises 16 residues. CDR1 SGHRS and CDR2 YFSETQ come from the germline V gene. Trimming took 1 base from V and 0 from J; bases not matched to a gene: 4. Each CDR3 protein is one row after TCRdb ran MiXCR on the 5' RACE reads. The repertoire has roughly 150,000 distinct CDR3 sequences, over 10% of them found once; the top ten carry roughly 3.3%. The J gene is TRBJ2-1, the V gene TRBV5-1; TRBD2 agrees at 7 bases. The sequencing sample was made of PBMCs or a T cell subset sorted from them (not recorded which). The TCR was taken from a man between 18 and 29 years old who had mild COVID-19 (a few samples of this study predate the infection). Cell type and time point are not known. CDR3 loop: CASSLSGASSYNEQFF. The CDR3 DNA is TGCGCCAGCAGCTTGAGCGGGGCCAGCTCCTACAATGAGCAGTTCTTC.